The 20 T cell receptor beta chains in this list originate from one sample, sequenced in a study of blood T cell repertoires in COVID-19 (dated by TCRdb to the early 2020s). Library method: the immunoSEQ multiplex PCR assay. The source is immuneACCESS, and TCRdb retained only in-frame sequences with V and J called. Part of the clones is not carried over; for the studies checked, unresolved V genes explain less than half of this, and the remainder is unexplained. The sample records tens of thousands of clones, 70% to 85% of which are singletons. The top ten constitute roughly 4.5% of the sample. The sequencing input was peripheral blood. These receptors were taken from a woman aged 55-70 years with acute or convalescent COVID-19.

The gene calls are TRBV5-1 and TRBJ2-3, with a possible D match to TRBD1 (6 bases). CDR1 SGHRS and CDR2 YFSETQ come from the germline V gene. V lost 0 bases, J lost 6 bases, and 20 bases lay in between. The CDR3 contains 17 residues. CDR3: CASSLAWGQLQQDTQYF. The CDR3 DNA follows: TGCGCCAGCAGCTTGGCCTGGGGGCAACTGCAACAGGATACGCAGTATTTT. Full variable domain (remainder filled in from reference TRBV5-1 and TRBJ2-3): KAGVTQTPRYLIKTRGQQVTLSCSPISGHRSVSWYQQTPGQGLQFLFEYFSETQRNKGNFPGRFSGRQFSNSRSEMNVSTLELGDSALYLCASSLAWGQLQQDTQYFGPGTRLTVL.

This clone was seen a single time. The chain carries TRBV28 and TRBJ1-2; 9 bases fit TRBD1. V lost 4 bases to trimming and J lost 4 bases; unmatched junction nucleotides: 7. This CDR3 contains 15 residues. The germline CDR1 and CDR2 sequences are MDHEN and SYDVKM. CDR3 bases: TGTGCCAGCAGTTCCGGGACAGGGCTAATCTATGGCTACACCTTC. Encoded protein: CASSSGTGLIYGYTF.

This clone was picked up a small number of times. This CDR3 is CASRYLRRNSPLHF. In nucleotides, the CDR3 is TGTGCCAGCAGGTACCTAAGGAGGAATTCACCCCTCCACTTT. The V gene is TRBV28, the J gene TRBJ1-6, with unresolved D. The CDR3 consists of 14 residues. Germline loops: CDR1 MDHEN, CDR2 SYDVKM. The ends were cut back, 6 bases at V and 7 bases at J, with 13 bases in the middle.

The chain is built from TRBV7-9 and TRBJ2-2; 11 bases align to TRBD2. CDR3 length equals 17 residues. J was trimmed by 5 bases and V by 0 bases; bases with no gene match: 5. Germline V gives CDR1 SEHNR, CDR2 FQNEAQ (reference sequence). The DNA of the CDR3 is TGTGCCAGCAGCTTAGCGACTAGCGGGACGGTGACCGGGGAGCTGTTTTTT. Protein product: CASSLATSGTVTGELFF.

This chain connects TRBV5-4 to TRBJ2-7, with D perhaps TRBD2 (7 bases). Trimming stripped 4 bases from V and 7 bases from J, with 15 bases between. Germline V lookup: CDR1 SGHNT, CDR2 YYREEE (reference sequence). The CDR3 extends over 13 amino acids. CDR3: CASSPAGAREQYF. The CDR3 DNA reads as TGTGCCAGCAGCCCGGCGGGGGCCAGGGAGCAGTACTTC.

CDR3 bases: TGTGCCAGCAGCGTACTGACGGGGAACACTGAAGCTTTCTTT. It specifies CASSVLTGNTEAFF. This sequence joins TRBV9 and TRBJ1-1; D is uncertain. The germline CDR1 and CDR2 sequences are SGDLS and YYNGEE. CDR3 length: 14 amino acids. V shed 1 base and J shed 1 base, with 8 bases lying between them. The full variable domain, rest sourced from reference TRBV9 and TRBJ1-1, is DSGVTQTPKHLITATGQRVTLRCSPRSGDLSVYWYQQSLDQGLQFLIQYYNGEERAKGNILERFSAQQFPDLHSELNLSSLELGDSALYFCASSVLTGNTEAFFGQGTRLTVV.

V gene TRBV6-1 combines with J gene TRBJ1-2; 9 nucleotides agree with TRBD1. The CDR3 extends over 15 amino acids. Germline V gene data show CDR1 as MNHNS and CDR2 as SASEGT. The ends lost 0 bases at V and 5 bases at J; junction bases unmatched: 4. CDR3 coding DNA: TGTGCCAGCAGTGAAGCGGCCGGGACAGGGTATGGCTACACCTTC. This translates into CASSEAAGTGYGYTF.

This sequence joins TRBV27 and TRBJ2-7, with TRBD1 identical over 7 bases. Germline trimming cut 3 bases from V and 2 bases from J; bases unmatched to any gene: 1. The germline CDR1 and CDR2 sequences are MNHEY and SMNVEV (reference sequence). The CDR3 runs 13 residues. The CDR3 reads CASSFDRAYEQYF. For the CDR3, the DNA is TGTGCCAGCAGTTTTGACAGGGCCTACGAGCAGTACTTC.

The chain's CDR3 is CASSLLAGGSNTGELFF. The CDR3 DNA reads as TGCGCCAGCAGCTTGCTCGCGGGAGGGTCTAACACCGGGGAGCTGTTTTTT. The chain joins TRBV5-1 to TRBJ2-2; 9 bases line up with TRBD2. Germline lookup yields CDR1 SGHRS and CDR2 YFSETQ. The length of the CDR3 is 17 residues. V gave up 1 base and J gave up 2 bases; unmatched junction bases: 6.

The gene calls are TRBV10-2 and TRBJ2-7, with unresolved D. Germline-derived CDR1 and CDR2 are WSHSY and SAAADI. This CDR3 has 15 residues. Trimming removed 4 bases at V and 4 bases at J, with 17 bases between. The CDR3 bases are TGCGCCAGCAGTGGGAAGCGTCCGCACACTTACGAGCAGTACTTC. Translated: CASSGKRPHTYEQYF.

This clone was counted only a few times. The chain combines TRBV28 with TRBJ2-1, with 10 positions matching TRBD1. CDR1 MDHEN and CDR2 SYDVKM come from the germline V gene. The CDR3 length is 16 residues. The V segment lost 4 bases and the J segment 12 bases; nucleotides outside the gene matches: 15. CDR3 protein: CASSSAGTGARGGQFF. DNA for the CDR3: TGTGCCAGCAGTTCGGCCGGGACAGGGGCCCGGGGGGGGCAGTTCTTC.

V usage is TRBV20-1 and J usage is TRBJ1-5, with D possibly matching TRBD1 (5 bases). V shed 3 bases and J shed 2 bases, with 14 bases lying between them. This CDR3 is 15 amino acids long. Per the germline V gene, CDR1 is DFQATT and CDR2 is SNEGSKA (reference sequence). This chain's CDR3 is CSASLQGRGNQPQHF. The CDR3 DNA follows: TGCAGTGCTAGTCTCCAGGGCCGCGGCAATCAGCCCCAGCATTTT.

The chain couples TRBV19 to TRBJ2-1, with TRBD1 matching 7 bases. V was pared by 8 bases and J by 3 bases, with 10 bases of the junction left unmatched. The CDR3 sequence is 15 residues long. The germline V gene has CDR1 LNHDA and CDR2 SQIVND (reference sequence). The CDR3 loop is CASARGPSLYNEQFF. For the CDR3, the DNA is TGTGCCAGTGCGAGGGGGCCCTCCCTCTACAATGAGCAGTTCTTC.

CDR3 sequence: CASSSGHDLPNTEAFF. The CDR3 region has the DNA TGCGCCAGCAGCTCGGGACATGACCTACCGAACACTGAAGCTTTCTTT. The chain couples TRBV4-1 to TRBJ1-1; possible D gene TRBD1, 6 bases. CDR1 and CDR2 (germline): MGHRA, YSYEKL. The CDR3 contains 16 residues. V lost 5 bases and J lost 1, with 17 bases in between.

This clone is classed as medium-sized. This chain uses TRBV4-2 with TRBJ1-6; TRBD1 might be the D (6 bases). Germline assignment: CDR1 LGHNA and CDR2 YNFKEQ. V gave up 4 bases and J gave up 5 bases, with 12 bases separating them. The CDR3 is 15 amino acids. CDR3 nucleotide sequence: TGTGCCAGCAGCCCCCCGAGGGGGAATAATTCACCCCTCCACTTT. It encodes CASSPPRGNNSPLHF.

V is TRBV5-4 and J is TRBJ2-1, with 7 bases that match TRBD2. There are 14 residues in the CDR3. Unmatched junction bases numbered 4, after V lost 4 bases and J lost 3 bases. Per the germline V gene, CDR1 is SGHNT and CDR2 is YYREEE (reference sequence). CDR3: CASSPRTSYNEQFF. CDR3 in DNA: TGTGCCAGCAGCCCGAGGACTAGCTACAATGAGCAGTTCTTC.

The chain joins TRBV5-1 to TRBJ1-6, with 9 bases fitting TRBD1. CDR1 SGHRS and CDR2 YFSETQ come from the germline V gene. The ends lost 3 bases at V and 8 bases at J; junction bases unmatched: 3. The CDR3 spans 14 residues. In nucleotides, the CDR3 is TGCGCCAGCAGCTCTTGGACAGGGGATTCACCCCTCCACTTT. Protein: CASSSWTGDSPLHF.

A few counts support this clone. This chain uses TRBV5-1 with TRBJ2-7; 7 bases fit TRBD2. CDR1 is SGHRS and CDR2 is YFSETQ in the germline V gene. This CDR3 is built from 15 residues. Germline trimming cut 0 bases from V and 4 bases from J; bases unmatched to any gene: 7. The CDR3 DNA is TGCGCCAGCAGCTTGGAGGAGGGAGGGCCGTACGAGCAGTACTTC. Protein: CASSLEEGGPYEQYF.

This sequence joins TRBV28 and TRBJ1-5; weak D call: TRBD1 (5 bases). The CDR3 covers 14 residues. Trimming removed 6 bases at V and 5 bases at J, with 14 bases between. Germline CDR1 reads MDHEN; CDR2 reads SYDVKM. The CDR3 reads CASRAGRTYQPQHF. As DNA, the CDR3 is TGTGCCAGCAGGGCGGGACGGACCTATCAGCCCCAGCATTTT.

V gene TRBV19 combines with J gene TRBJ1-6, with a weak D call TRBD1 (6 bases). Trimming took off 3 bases at V and 8 bases at J, with 14 bases between the two ends. Germline V lookup: CDR1 LNHDA, CDR2 SQIVND (reference sequence). The CDR3 loop spans 15 amino acids. The CDR3 here is CASSMPGGGDSPLHF. The CDR3 nucleotides are TGTGCCAGTAGTATGCCGGGGGGCGGAGATTCACCCCTCCACTTT.